The clone carrying this T cell receptor beta chain was seen only once. Its antigen is undetermined. At one end, the junction sequence differs from germline, possibly due to a read error. The data were obtained in a study of blood T cells in healthy people across ages. Broader study findings: Unknown donor CMV status possibly confounded expanded clonotype changes. Estimated diversity that came from one million T cells was considered an underestimate.

A J-beta primer mix and a sample-barcoded 5' primer were used in a second PCR of roughly 7 to 12 cycles. Each single sample gave us at least 2.5 million CDR3-containing paired-end reads. One entry per CDR3 protein results from TCRdb running MiXCR on the 5' RACE reads. The sample includes 1.5 million to 2 million distinct CDR3 sequences, around 42% of them seen just once. The CDR3 covers 16 residues. Germline CDR1 SQVTM, CDR2 ANQGSEA. Input material: blood. The sequence was collected from a human donor in good health. The chain recombines TRBV29-1 with TRBJ2-1, with 7 bases matching TRBD1. The CDR3 region has the DNA TGCAGCGTCGAAGGTTTAGTGACAGGGACAAACAATGAGCAGTTCTTC. This codes for CSVEGLVTGTNNEQFF.